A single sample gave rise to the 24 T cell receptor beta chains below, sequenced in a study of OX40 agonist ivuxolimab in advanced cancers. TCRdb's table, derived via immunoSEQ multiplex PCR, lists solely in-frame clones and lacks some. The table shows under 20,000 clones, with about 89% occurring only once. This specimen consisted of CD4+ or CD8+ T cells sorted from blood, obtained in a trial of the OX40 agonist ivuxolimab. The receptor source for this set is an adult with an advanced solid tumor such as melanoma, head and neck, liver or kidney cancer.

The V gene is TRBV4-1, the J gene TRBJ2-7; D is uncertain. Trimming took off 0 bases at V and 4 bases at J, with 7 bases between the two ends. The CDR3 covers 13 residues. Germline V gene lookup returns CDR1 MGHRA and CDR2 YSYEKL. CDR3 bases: TGCGCCAGCAGCCAAGATTCCCTTTACGAGCAGTACTTC. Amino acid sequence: CASSQDSLYEQYF.

DNA for the CDR3: TGTGCCAGCAGCTTAGCCGGACAGCTTGCCTACGAGCAGTACTTC. Translation: CASSLAGQLAYEQYF. V is TRBV7-8 and J is TRBJ2-7; weak D call: TRBD1 (6 bases). This CDR3 is built from 15 residues. The V end lost 0 bases, the J end lost 2 bases, and 11 bases lay between the germline ends. Germline values: CDR1 SGHVS, CDR2 FQNEAQ.

The DNA for the CDR3 is TGTGCCAGCAGTTTAGCGGGAGGCCACTACGAGCAGTACTTC. Its protein is CASSLAGGHYEQYF. The chain carries TRBV27 and TRBJ2-7, with 8 bases fitting TRBD2. Germline assignment: CDR1 MNHEY and CDR2 SMNVEV (reference sequence). The V segment lost 2 bases and the J segment 3 bases; nucleotides outside the gene matches: 3. CDR3 length equals 14 residues.

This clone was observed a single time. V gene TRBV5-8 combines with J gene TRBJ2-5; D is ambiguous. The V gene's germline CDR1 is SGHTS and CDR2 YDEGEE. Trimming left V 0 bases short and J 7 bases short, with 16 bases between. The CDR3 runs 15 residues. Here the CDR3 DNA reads TGTGCCAGCAGCTTGGCCGACCTATCCTTGGCGACCCAGTACTTC. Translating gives CASSLADLSLATQYF. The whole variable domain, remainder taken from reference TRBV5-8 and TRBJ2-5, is EAGVTQSPTHLIKTRGQQATLRCSPISGHTSVYWYQQALGLGLQFLLWYDEGEERNRGNFPPRFSGRQFPNYSSELNVNALELEDSALYLCASSLADLSLATQYFGPGTRLLVL.

CDR3 DNA: TGTGCCAGCAGCTCGCACTCTGGGGCCAACGTCCTGACTTTC. Translating gives CASSSHSGANVLTF. V and J are TRBV11-3 and TRBJ2-6; no reliable D call. The ends were cut back, 4 bases at V and 0 bases at J, with 4 bases in the middle. Germline loops: CDR1 SGHNT, CDR2 YENEEA. The CDR3 totals 14 residues.

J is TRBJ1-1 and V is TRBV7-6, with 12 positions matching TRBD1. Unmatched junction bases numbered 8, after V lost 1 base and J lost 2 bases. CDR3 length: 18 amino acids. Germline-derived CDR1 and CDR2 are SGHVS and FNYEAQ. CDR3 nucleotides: TGTGCCAGCAGCTTAGATGGGGACAGGGGGCATAGAAACACTGAAGCTTTCTTT. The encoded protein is CASSLDGDRGHRNTEAFF.

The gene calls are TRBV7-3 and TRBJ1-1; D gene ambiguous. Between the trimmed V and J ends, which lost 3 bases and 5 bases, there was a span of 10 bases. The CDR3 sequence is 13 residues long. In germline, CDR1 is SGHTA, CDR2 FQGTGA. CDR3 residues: CASSFGRGTEAFF. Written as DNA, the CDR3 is TGTGCCAGCAGCTTCGGCAGAGGTACTGAAGCTTTCTTT.

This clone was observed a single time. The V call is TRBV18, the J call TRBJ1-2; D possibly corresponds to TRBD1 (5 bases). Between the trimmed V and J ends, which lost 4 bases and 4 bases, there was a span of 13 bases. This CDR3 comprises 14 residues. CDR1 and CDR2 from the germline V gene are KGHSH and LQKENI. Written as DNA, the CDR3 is TGTGCCAGCTCACTTGGGACCTCCCCCTATGGCTACACCTTC. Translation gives CASSLGTSPYGYTF.

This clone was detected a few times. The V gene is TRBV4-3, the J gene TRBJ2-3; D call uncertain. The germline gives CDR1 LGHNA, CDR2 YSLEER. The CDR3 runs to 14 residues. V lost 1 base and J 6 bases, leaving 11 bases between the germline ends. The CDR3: CASSQGSSRDTQYF. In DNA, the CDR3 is TGCGCCAGCAGCCAAGGAAGCAGCCGGGATACGCAGTATTTT.

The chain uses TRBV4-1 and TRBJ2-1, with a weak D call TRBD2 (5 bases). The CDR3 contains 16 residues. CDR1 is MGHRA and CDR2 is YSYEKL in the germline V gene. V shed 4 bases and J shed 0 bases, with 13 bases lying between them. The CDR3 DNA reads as TGCGCCAGCAGCCTTATTAGCGAGCCCTCCTACAATGAGCAGTTCTTC. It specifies CASSLISEPSYNEQFF.

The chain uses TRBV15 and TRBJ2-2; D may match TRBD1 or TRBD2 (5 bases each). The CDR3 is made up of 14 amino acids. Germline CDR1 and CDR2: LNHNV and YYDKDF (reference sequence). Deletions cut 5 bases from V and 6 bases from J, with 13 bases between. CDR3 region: CATSGSGPPGELFF. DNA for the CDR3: TGTGCCACCAGCGGATCGGGACCCCCCGGGGAGCTGTTTTTT.

The CDR3 bases are TGTGCCAGTAGTATAGGGCGAGCGGGAGGCTACGAGCAGTACTTC. Its protein is CASSIGRAGGYEQYF. This sequence joins TRBV19 and TRBJ2-7; 9 bases agree with TRBD2. The V segment lost 1 base and the J segment 3 bases; nucleotides outside the gene matches: 4. The CDR3 length is 15 residues. Looked up from germline, CDR1 is LNHDA and CDR2 is SQIVND (reference sequence).

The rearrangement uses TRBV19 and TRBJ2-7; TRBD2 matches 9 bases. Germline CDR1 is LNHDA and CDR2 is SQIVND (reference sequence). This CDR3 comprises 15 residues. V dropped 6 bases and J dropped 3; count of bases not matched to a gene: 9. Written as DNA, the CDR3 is TGTGCCAGTAGAGGAGCGGGAGGTGGGCACTACGAGCAGTACTTC. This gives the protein CASRGAGGGHYEQYF.

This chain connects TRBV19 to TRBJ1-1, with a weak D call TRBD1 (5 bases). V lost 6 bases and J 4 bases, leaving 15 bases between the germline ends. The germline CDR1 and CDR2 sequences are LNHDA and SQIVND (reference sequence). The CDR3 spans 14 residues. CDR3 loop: CASSIGGRTTEAFF. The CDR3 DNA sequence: TGTGCCAGTAGCATCGGGGGACGGACCACTGAAGCTTTCTTT.

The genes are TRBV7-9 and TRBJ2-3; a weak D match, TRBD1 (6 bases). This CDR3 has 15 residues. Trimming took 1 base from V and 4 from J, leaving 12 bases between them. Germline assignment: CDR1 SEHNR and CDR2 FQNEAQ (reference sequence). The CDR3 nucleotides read TGTGCCAGCAGCTTAGAACGGAGACAGGCAGATACGCAGTATTTT. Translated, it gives CASSLERRQADTQYF.

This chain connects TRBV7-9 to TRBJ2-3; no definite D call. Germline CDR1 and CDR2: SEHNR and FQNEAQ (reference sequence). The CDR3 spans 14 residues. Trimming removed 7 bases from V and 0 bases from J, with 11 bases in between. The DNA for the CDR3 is TGTGCCAGCACCTGGCCTTCTAGCACAGATACGCAGTATTTT. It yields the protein CASTWPSSTDTQYF.

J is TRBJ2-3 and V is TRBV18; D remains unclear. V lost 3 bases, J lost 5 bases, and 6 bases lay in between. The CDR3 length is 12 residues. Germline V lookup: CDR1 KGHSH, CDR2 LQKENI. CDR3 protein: CASSPVRDTQYF. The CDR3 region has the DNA TGTGCCAGCTCACCCGTACGAGATACGCAGTATTTT.

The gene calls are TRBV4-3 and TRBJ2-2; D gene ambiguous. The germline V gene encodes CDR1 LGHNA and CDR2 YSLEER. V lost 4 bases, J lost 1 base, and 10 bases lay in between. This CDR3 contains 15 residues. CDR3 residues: CASSLGRVNTGELFF. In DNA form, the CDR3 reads TGCGCCAGCAGCCTCGGACGGGTGAACACCGGGGAGCTGTTTTTT.

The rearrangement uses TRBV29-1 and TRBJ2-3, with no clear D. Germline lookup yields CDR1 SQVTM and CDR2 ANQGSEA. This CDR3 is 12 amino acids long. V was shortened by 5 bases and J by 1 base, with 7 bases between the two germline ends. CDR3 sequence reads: CSVQVGTDTQYF. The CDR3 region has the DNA TGCAGCGTTCAGGTGGGCACAGATACGCAGTATTTT.

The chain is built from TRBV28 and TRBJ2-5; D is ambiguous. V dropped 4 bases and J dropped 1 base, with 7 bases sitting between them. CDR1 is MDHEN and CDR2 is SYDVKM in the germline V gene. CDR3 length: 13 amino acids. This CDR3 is CASSWQSQETQYF. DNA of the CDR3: TGTGCCAGCAGTTGGCAGTCCCAAGAGACCCAGTACTTC. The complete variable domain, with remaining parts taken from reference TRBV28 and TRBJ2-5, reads DVKVTQSSRYLVKRTGEKVFLECVQDMDHENMFWYRQDPGLGLRLIYFSYDVKMKEKGDIPEGYSVSREKKERFSLILESASTNQTSMYLCASSWQSQETQYFGPGTRLLVL.

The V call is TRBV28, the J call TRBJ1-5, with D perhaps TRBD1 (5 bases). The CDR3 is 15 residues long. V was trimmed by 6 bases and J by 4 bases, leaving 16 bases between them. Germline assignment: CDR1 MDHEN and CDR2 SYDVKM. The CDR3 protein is CASSSRDRPNQPQHF. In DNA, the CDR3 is TGTGCCAGCAGCTCCCGCGACAGACCTAATCAGCCCCAGCATTTT.

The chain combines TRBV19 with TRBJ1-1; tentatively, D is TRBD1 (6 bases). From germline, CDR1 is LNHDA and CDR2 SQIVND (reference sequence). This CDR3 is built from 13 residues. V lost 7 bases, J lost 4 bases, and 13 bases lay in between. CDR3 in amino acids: CASTKTGFTEAFF. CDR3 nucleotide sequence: TGTGCCAGTACTAAGACAGGATTCACTGAAGCTTTCTTT.

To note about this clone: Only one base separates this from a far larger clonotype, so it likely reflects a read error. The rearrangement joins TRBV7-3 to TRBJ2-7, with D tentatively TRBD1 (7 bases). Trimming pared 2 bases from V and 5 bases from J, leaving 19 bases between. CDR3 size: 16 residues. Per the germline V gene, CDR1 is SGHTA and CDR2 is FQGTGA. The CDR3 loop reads CASSLVQGLREDEQYF. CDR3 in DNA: TGTGCCAGCAGCTTAGTACAGGGGCTGAGGGAGGACGAGCAGTACTTC.

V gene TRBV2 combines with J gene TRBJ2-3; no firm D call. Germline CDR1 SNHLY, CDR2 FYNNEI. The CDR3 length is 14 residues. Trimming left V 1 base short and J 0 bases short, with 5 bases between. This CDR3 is CASSEGHSTDTQYF. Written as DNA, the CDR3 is TGTGCCAGCAGTGAAGGTCATAGCACAGATACGCAGTATTTT.